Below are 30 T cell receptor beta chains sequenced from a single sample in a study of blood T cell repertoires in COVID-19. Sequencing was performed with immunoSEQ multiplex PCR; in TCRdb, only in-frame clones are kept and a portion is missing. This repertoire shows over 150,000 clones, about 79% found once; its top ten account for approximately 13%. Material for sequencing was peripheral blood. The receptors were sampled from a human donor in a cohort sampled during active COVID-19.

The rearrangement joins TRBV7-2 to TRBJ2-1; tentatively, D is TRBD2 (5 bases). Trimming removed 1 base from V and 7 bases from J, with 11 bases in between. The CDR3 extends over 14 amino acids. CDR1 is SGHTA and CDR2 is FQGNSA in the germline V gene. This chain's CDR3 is CASSLEGRSNEQFF. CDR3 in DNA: TGTGCCAGCAGCTTAGAAGGGAGATCAAATGAGCAGTTCTTC. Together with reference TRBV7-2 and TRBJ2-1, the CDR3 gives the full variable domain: GAGVSQSPSNKVTEKGKDVELRCDPISGHTALYWYRQSLGQGLEFLIYFQGNSAPDKSGLPSDRFSAERTGGSVSTLTIQRTQQEDSAVYLCASSLEGRSNEQFFGPGTRLTVL.

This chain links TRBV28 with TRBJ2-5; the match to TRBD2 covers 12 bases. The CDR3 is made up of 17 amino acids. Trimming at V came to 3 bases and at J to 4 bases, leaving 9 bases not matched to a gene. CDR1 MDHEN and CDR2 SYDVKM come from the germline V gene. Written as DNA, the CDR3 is TGTGCCAGCAGTTTTCAGGGGCTAGCGGGAGGGTCAGAGACCCAGTACTTC. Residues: CASSFQGLAGGSETQYF. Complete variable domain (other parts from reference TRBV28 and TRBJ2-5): DVKVTQSSRYLVKRTGEKVFLECVQDMDHENMFWYRQDPGLGLRLIYFSYDVKMKEKGDIPEGYSVSREKKERFSLILESASTNQTSMYLCASSFQGLAGGSETQYFGPGTRLLVL.

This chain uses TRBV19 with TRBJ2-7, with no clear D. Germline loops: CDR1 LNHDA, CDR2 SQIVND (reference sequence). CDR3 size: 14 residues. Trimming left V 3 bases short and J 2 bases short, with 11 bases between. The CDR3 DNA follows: TGTGCCAGTAGTATCAGGCGCTTCCCCTACGAGCAGTACTTC. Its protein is CASSIRRFPYEQYF.

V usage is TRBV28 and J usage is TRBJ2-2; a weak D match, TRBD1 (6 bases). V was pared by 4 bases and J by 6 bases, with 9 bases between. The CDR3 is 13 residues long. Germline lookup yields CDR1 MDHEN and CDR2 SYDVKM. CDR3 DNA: TGTGCCAGCAGTTGGACAGTGCCCGGGGAGCTGTTTTTT. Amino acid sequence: CASSWTVPGELFF.

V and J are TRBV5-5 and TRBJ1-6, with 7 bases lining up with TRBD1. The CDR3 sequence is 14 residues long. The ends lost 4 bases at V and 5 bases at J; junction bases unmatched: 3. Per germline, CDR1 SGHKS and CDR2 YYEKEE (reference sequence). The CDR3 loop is CASSPGTDNSPLHF. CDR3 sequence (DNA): TGTGCCAGCAGCCCCGGGACAGATAATTCACCCCTCCACTTT.

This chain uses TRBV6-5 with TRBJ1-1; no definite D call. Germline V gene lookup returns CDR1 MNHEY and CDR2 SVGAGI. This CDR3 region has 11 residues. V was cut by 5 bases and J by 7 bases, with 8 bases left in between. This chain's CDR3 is CASSQNHEAFF. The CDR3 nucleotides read TGTGCCAGCAGTCAGAACCATGAAGCTTTCTTT.

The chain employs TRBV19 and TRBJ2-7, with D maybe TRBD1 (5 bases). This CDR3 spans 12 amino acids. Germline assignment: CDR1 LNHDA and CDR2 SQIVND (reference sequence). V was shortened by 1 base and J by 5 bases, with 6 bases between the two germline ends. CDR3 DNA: TGTGCCAGTAGTATAGCAGGGAACGAGCAGTACTTC. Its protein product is CASSIAGNEQYF.

The CDR3 spells CASSAPTGGIGEQYF. CDR3 DNA sequence: TGTGCCAGCAGCGCCCCCACAGGGGGGATAGGCGAGCAGTACTTC. This chain connects TRBV13 to TRBJ2-7, with 8 bases identical to TRBD1. The CDR3 spans 15 residues. V gave up 5 bases and J gave up 6 bases; unmatched junction bases: 12. CDR1 is PRHDT, CDR2 FYEKMQ, per germline (reference sequence). Using reference TRBV13 and TRBJ2-7 for the parts outside the CDR3, the full variable domain is AAGVIQSPRHLIKEKRETATLKCYPIPRHDTVYWYQQGPGQDPQFLISFYEKMQSDKGSIPDRFSAQQFSDYHSELNMSSLELGDSALYFCASSAPTGGIGEQYFGPGTRLTVT.

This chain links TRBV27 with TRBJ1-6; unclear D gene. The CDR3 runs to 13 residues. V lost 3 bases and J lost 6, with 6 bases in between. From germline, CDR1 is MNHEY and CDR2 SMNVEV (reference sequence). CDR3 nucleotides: TGTGCCAGCAGTTTCGGGTTTAATTCACCCCTCCACTTT. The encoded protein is CASSFGFNSPLHF.

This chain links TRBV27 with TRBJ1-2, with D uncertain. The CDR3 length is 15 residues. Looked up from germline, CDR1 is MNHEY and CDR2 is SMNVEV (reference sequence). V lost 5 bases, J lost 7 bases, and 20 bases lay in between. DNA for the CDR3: TGTGCCAGCAGTCCAAATGGTGGCCCAAGAAGTGGCTACACCTTC. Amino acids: CASSPNGGPRSGYTF.

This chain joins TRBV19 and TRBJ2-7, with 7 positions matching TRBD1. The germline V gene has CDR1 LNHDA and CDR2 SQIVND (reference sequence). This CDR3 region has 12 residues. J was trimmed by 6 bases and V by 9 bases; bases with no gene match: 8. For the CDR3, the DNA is TGTGCCAGCGGACTGACAGGGATCGAGCAGTACTTC. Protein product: CASGLTGIEQYF.

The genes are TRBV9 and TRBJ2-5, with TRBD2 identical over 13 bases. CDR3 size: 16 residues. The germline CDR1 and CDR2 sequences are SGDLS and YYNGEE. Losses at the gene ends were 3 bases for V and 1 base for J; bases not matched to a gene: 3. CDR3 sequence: CASSAGTSGIQETQYF. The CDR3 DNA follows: TGTGCCAGCAGCGCCGGGACTAGCGGGATCCAAGAGACCCAGTACTTC.

CDR3 region: CASSLEAGGWNEQFF. The CDR3 coding sequence is TGCGCCAGCAGCTTGGAAGCGGGAGGGTGGAATGAGCAGTTCTTC. The rearrangement uses TRBV5-1 and TRBJ2-1; TRBD2 matches at 10 bases. Germline V gives CDR1 SGHRS, CDR2 YFSETQ. J lost 7 bases, V lost 0 bases, and 4 bases had no gene match. This CDR3 has 15 amino acids.

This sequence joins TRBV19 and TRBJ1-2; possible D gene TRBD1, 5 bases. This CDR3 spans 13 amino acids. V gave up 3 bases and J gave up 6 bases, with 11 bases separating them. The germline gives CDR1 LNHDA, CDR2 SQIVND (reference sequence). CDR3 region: CASSIEIQDGYTF. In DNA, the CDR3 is TGTGCCAGTAGTATTGAAATACAGGATGGCTACACCTTC. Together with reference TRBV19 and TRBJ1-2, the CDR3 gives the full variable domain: DGGITQSPKYLFRKEGQNVTLSCEQNLNHDAMYWYRQDPGQGLRLIYYSQIVNDFQKGDIAEGYSVSREKKESFPLTVTSAQKNPTAFYLCASSIEIQDGYTFGSGTRLTVV.

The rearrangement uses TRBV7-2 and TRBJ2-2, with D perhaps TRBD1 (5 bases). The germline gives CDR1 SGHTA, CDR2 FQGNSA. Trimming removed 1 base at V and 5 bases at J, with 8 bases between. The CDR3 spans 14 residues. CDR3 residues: CASSLGRGTGELFF. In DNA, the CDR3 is TGTGCCAGCAGCTTAGGAAGGGGTACCGGGGAGCTGTTTTTT.

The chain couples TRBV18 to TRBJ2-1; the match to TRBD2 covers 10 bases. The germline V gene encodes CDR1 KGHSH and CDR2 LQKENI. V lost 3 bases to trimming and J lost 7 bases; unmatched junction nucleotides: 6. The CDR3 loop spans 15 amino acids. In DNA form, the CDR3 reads TGTGCCAGCTCACCCACTACTAGCGGGAAAAATGAGCAGTTCTTC. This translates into CASSPTTSGKNEQFF.

The chain's CDR3 is CASSKGQRYCSYNEQFF. CDR3 bases: TGTGCCAGCAGCAAAGGACAGAGATATTGCTCCTACAATGAGCAGTTCTTC. The chain carries TRBV21-1 and TRBJ2-1; TRBD1 is the table's D call and was not checked against the DNA. TRBV21-1 is labeled a pseudogene. CDR3 size: 17 residues.

Here the CDR3 DNA reads TGTGCCAGTAGTATTACAGGCTCGGCTCAGCCCCAGCATTTT. Encoded protein: CASSITGSAQPQHF. This chain links TRBV19 with TRBJ1-5; D is possibly TRBD1 (5 bases). This CDR3 contains 14 residues. The V end lost 3 bases, the J end lost 6 bases, and 12 bases lay between the germline ends. Germline lookup yields CDR1 LNHDA and CDR2 SQIVND (reference sequence).

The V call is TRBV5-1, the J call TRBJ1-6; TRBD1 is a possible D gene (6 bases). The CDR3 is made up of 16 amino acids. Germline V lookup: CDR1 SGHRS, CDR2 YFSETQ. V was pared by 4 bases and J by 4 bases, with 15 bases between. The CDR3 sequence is CASSRAGGAYNSPLHF. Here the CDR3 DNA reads TGCGCCAGCAGCCGTGCTGGGGGGGCTTATAATTCACCCCTCCACTTT.

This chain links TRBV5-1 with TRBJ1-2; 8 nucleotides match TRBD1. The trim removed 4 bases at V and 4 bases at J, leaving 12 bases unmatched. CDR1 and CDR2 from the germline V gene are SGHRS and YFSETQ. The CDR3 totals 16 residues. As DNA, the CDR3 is TGCGCCAGCAGCCAAGGACAGGGTTTGGGTGGCTATGGCTACACCTTC. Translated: CASSQGQGLGGYGYTF.

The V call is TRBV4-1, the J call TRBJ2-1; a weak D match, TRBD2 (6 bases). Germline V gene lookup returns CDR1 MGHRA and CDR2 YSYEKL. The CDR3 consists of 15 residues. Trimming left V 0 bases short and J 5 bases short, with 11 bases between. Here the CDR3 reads CASSQELATDNEQFF. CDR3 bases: TGCGCCAGCAGCCAAGAACTAGCTACAGACAATGAGCAGTTCTTC.

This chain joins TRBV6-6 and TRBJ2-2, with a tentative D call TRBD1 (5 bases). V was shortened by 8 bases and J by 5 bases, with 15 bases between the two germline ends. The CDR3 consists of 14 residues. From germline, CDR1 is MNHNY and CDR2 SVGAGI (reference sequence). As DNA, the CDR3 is TGTGCCAGCTTAGGCAGGGTTCAAACCGGGGAGCTGTTTTTT. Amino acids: CASLGRVQTGELFF.

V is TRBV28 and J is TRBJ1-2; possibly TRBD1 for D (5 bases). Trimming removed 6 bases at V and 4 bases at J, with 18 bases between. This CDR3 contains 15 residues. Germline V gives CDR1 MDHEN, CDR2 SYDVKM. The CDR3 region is CASRRSGAPTYGYTF. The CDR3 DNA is TGTGCCAGCAGAAGAAGTGGGGCGCCTACCTATGGCTACACCTTC.

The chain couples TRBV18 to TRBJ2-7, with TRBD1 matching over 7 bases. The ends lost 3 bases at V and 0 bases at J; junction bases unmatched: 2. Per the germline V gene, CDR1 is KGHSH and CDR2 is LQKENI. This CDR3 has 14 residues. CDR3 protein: CASSPDRTSYEQYF. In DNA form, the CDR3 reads TGTGCCAGCTCACCGGACAGGACCTCCTACGAGCAGTACTTC.

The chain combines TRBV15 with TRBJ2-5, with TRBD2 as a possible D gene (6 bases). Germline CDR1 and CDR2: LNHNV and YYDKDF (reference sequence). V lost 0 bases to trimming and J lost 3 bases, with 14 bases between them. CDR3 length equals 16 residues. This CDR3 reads CATSRDYGDLEETQYF. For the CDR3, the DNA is TGTGCCACCAGCAGAGATTACGGGGACTTAGAAGAGACCCAGTACTTC. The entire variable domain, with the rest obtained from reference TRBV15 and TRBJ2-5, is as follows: DAMVIQNPRYQVTQFGKPVTLSCSQTLNHNVMYWYQQKSSQAPKLLFHYYDKDFNNEADTPDNFQSRRPNTSFCFLDIRSPGLGDTAMYLCATSRDYGDLEETQYFGPGTRLLVL.

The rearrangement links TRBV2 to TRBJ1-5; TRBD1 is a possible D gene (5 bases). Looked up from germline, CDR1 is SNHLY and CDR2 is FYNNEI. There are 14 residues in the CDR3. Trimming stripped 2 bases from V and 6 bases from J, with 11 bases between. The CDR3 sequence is CASSETRAGQPQHF. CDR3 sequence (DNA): TGTGCCAGCAGTGAAACCAGGGCAGGTCAGCCCCAGCATTTT.

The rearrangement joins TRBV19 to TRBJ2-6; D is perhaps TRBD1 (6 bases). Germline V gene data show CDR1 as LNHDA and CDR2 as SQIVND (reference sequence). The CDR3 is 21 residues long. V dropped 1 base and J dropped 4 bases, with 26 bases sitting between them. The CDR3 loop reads CASSIGALRAGVLSGANVLTF. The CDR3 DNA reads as TGTGCCAGTAGTATAGGGGCTTTACGGGCAGGGGTATTATCCGGGGCCAACGTCCTGACTTTC.

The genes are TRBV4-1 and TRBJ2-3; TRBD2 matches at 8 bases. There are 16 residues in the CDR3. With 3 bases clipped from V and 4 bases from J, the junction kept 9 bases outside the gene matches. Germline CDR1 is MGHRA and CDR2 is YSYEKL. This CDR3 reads CASSHISGRSSDTQYF. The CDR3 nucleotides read TGCGCCAGCAGCCATATCAGCGGGAGATCCTCAGATACGCAGTATTTT.

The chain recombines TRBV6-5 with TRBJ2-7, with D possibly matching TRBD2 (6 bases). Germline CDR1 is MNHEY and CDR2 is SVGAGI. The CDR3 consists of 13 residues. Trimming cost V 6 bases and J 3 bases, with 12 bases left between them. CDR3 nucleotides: TGTGCCAGCAGCCATAGCGGAGGCTACGAGCAGTACTTC. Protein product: CASSHSGGYEQYF.

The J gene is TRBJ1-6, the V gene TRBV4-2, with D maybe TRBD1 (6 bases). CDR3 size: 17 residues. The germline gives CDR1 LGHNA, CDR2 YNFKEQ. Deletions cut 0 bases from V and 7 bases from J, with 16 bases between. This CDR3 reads CASSQDGARGRNSPLHF. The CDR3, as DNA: TGTGCCAGCAGCCAAGATGGTGCCAGGGGTCGAAATTCACCCCTCCACTTT.